Only a few counts were recorded for the clone carrying this T cell receptor (beta chain). Its antigen remains unidentified. These data originate in a study of CD8+ T cells in alopecia areata. Study in general: Oral tofacitinib, 5 to 10 mg twice daily, was given in an open-label trial. Study outcomes and limitations: Tofacitinib significantly brought down scalp clonality and expanded CD8+ clones among top 100. Greater clonality was observed in lesional scalp samples, especially alopecia totalis/universalis, versus normal scalp. Numerous expanded lesional clones remained in scalp and blood during tofacitinib.

Following extraction, RNA underwent reverse transcription to cDNA, which served as the sequencing template. Libraries were prepared by immunoSEQ multiplex PCR; TCRdb keeps only in-frame clonotypes and omits some of them. The table shows around 100,000 clones, with around 50% occurring only once. The treatment here: oral pan-JAK inhibitor, 5-10 mg twice daily. The CDR3 runs 13 residues. V shed 5 bases and J shed 5 bases, with 12 bases lying between them. CDR1 is SEHNR and CDR2 is FQNEAQ in the germline V gene (reference sequence). V and J are TRBV7-9 and TRBJ1-1; tentative D call: TRBD1 (5 bases). Source: CD8+ T cells sorted from blood, taken at week 24, from a patient treated with tofacitinib. The TCR comes from a human donor with alopecia areata. CDR3: CASSPGVRTEAFF. CDR3 coding DNA: TGTGCCAGCAGCCCGGGGGTGCGGACTGAAGCTTTCTTT.